A single sample is the source of the 5 T cell receptor beta chains below, sequenced in a study of T cell changes during pregnancy in multiple sclerosis. The assay was immunoSEQ multiplex PCR, and TCRdb's table has in-frame clones only and misses some. The sample lists over 55,000 clones; 85% to 95% were seen once. The material was CD8+ T cells from peripheral blood mononuclear cells, obtained in the third trimester of pregnancy. The receptors stem from a female donor in good health, enrolled as a control in a pregnancy study.

The chain uses TRBV27 and TRBJ2-7; 7 positions agree with TRBD2. Trimming at V came to 3 bases and at J to 2 bases, leaving 7 bases not matched to a gene. This CDR3 is built from 15 residues. From germline, CDR1 is MNHEY and CDR2 SMNVEV (reference sequence). CDR3 in DNA: TGTGCCAGCAGTTTGTCAGGGAGGGTCACCTACGAGCAGTACTTC. Translation: CASSLSGRVTYEQYF.

The chain joins TRBV30 to TRBJ2-5, with 7 positions matching TRBD1. V shed 3 bases, J shed 3 bases, and the junction held 4 bases outside the gene matches. The CDR3 loop spans 13 amino acids. CDR1 GTSNPN and CDR2 SVGIG come from the germline V gene (reference sequence). CDR3 in amino acids: CAWSFDREETQYF. As DNA, the CDR3 is TGTGCCTGGAGCTTCGACAGGGAAGAGACCCAGTACTTC. The entire variable domain, with the rest obtained from reference TRBV30 and TRBJ2-5, is as follows: SQTIHQWPATLVQPVGSPLSLECTVEGTSNPNLYWYRQAAGRGLQLLFYSVGIGQISSEVPQNLSASRPQDRQFILSSKKLLLSDSGFYLCAWSFDREETQYFGPGTRLLVL.

The chain couples TRBV28 to TRBJ1-1; TRBD1 aligns across 7 bases. The length of the CDR3 is 15 residues. V lost 3 bases, J lost 0 bases, and 4 bases stayed unmatched. Looked up from germline, CDR1 is MDHEN and CDR2 is SYDVKM. CDR3 amino acids: CASSFKGALNTEAFF. Here the CDR3 DNA reads TGTGCCAGCAGTTTTAAGGGGGCGCTGAACACTGAAGCTTTCTTT.

This chain links TRBV4-2 with TRBJ1-2; 10 nucleotides line up with TRBD1. Germline trimming cut 1 base from V and 5 bases from J; bases unmatched to any gene: 4. The CDR3 loop spans 15 amino acids. Germline-derived CDR1 and CDR2 are LGHNA and YNFKEQ. The CDR3 nucleotides read TGTGCCAGCAGCCAAGGGGACAGGGGCTGGTATGGCTACACCTTC. This encodes CASSQGDRGWYGYTF.

The chain links TRBV27 to TRBJ1-1; no clear D gene. CDR1 and CDR2 (germline): MNHEY, SMNVEV (reference sequence). Trimming cost V 3 bases and J 2 bases, with 10 bases left between them. The CDR3 has 14 amino acids. The CDR3 region has the DNA TGTGCCAGCAGTTTTTTAGGAGGAAACACTGAAGCTTTCTTT. Translation: CASSFLGGNTEAFF.